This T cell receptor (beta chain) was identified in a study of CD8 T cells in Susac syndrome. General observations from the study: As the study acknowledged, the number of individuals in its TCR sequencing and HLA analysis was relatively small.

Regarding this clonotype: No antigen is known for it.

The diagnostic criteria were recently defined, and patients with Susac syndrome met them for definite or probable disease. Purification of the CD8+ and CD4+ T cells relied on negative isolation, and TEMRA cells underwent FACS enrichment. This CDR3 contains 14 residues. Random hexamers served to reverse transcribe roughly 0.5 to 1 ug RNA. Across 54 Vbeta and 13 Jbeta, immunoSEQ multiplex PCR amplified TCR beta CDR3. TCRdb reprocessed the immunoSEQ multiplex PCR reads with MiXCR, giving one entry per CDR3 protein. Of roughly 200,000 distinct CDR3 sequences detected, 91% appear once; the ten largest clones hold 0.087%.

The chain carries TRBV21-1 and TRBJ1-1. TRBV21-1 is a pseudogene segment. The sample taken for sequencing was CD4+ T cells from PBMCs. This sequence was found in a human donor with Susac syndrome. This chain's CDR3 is CASSSSPANTEAFF. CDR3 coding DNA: TGTGCCAGCAGCTCTAGCCCAGCGAACACTGAAGCTTTCTTT.